This T cell receptor beta chain was obtained from a study of CD8 T cells in ankylosing spondylitis. This clonotype has ten or more counts. Its cognate antigen is unknown. Library preparation for TCR beta used quantitative 5'-RACE with molecular barcodes. TCRdb re-called the 5' RACE reads through MiXCR, storing one row per CDR3 protein. The sample includes roughly 230,000 distinct CDR3 sequences, over 7% of them seen just once. Trimming stripped 1 base from V and 7 bases from J, with 10 bases between. Germline values: CDR1 LGHDT, CDR2 YNNKEL (reference sequence). The CDR3 sequence is 13 residues long. Findings and limits, study-wide: Clones linked to the disease showed a CD8+ phenotype. They occurred at relatively low frequencies in peripheral blood.

The receptor was isolated from a female donor with ankylosing spondylitis or in good health (not recorded which). Material for sequencing was blood, either unsorted or a sorted T cell fraction (not recorded which). The chain employs TRBV3-1 and TRBJ2-5; D unresolved. The DNA for the CDR3 is TGTGCCAGCAGCCAAGGACCCCCTACGACCCAGTACTTC. This translates into CASSQGPPTTQYF.